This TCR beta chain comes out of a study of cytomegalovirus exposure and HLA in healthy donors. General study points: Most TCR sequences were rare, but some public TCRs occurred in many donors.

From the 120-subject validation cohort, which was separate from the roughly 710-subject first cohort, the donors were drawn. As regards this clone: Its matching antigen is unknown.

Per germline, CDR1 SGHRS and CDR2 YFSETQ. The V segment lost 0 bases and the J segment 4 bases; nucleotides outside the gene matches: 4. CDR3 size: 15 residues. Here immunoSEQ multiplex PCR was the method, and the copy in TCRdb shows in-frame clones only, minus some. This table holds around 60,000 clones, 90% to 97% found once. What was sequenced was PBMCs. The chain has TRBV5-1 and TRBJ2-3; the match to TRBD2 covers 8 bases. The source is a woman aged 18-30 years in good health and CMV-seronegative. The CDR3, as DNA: TGCGCCAGCAGCTTGGGGACTAGCCCCCCAGATACGCAGTATTTT. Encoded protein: CASSLGTSPPDTQYF.